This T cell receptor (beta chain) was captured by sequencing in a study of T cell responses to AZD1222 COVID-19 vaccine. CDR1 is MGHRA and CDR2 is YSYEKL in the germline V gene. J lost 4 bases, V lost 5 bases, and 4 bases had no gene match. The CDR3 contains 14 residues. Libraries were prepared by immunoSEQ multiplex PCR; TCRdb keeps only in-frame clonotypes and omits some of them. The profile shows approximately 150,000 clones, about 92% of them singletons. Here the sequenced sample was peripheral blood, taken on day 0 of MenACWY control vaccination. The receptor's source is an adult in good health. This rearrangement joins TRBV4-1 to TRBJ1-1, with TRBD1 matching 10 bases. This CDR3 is CASSYGQGGTEAFF. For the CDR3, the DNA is TGCGCCAGCAGCTATGGACAGGGGGGCACTGAAGCTTTCTTT.